Below, one TCR beta chain is given with its context. The CDR3 has 18 residues. With V trimmed by 1 base and J by 5 bases, 9 bases remained unmatched. Germline V gene lookup returns CDR1 SGHNT and CDR2 YENEEA. The data belong to a study of Ad26.COV2.S vaccination and SARS-CoV-2 variants. TCRdb's copy holds only in-frame clones and misses some; the assay was immunoSEQ multiplex PCR. The sample includes about 180,000 clones, 87% of them seen just once. This TCR was recovered from a human donor who had recovered from COVID-19. The chain couples TRBV11-3 to TRBJ2-1, with 12 bases aligning to TRBD2. This specimen consisted of peripheral blood, obtained after recovery from COVID-19. The CDR3 DNA reads TGTGCCAGCAGCTTAGGAGGCGCTAGCGGGAGGGGGGACAATGAGCAGTTCTTC. Protein: CASSLGGASGRGDNEQFF.